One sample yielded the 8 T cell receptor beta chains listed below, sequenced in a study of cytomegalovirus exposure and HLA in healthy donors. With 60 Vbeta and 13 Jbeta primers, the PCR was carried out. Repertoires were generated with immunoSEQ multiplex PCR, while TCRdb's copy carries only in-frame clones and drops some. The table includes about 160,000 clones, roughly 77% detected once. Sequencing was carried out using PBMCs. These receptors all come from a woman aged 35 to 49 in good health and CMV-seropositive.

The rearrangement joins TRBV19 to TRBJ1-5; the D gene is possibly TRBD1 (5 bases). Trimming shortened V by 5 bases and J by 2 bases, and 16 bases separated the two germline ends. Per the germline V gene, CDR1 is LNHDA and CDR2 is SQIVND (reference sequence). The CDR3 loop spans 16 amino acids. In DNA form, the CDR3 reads TGTGCCAGTAGTGAGGCCCCCCAGGGTCGCAATCAGCCCCAGCATTTT. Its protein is CASSEAPQGRNQPQHF.

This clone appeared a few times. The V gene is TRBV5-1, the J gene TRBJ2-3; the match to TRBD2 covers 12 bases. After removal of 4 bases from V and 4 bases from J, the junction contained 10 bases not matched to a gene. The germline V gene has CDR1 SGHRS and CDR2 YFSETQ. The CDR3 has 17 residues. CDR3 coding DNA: TGCGCCAGCAGCCCGGCTCTAGCGGGAGGGCCCGCAGATACGCAGTATTTT. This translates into CASSPALAGGPADTQYF.

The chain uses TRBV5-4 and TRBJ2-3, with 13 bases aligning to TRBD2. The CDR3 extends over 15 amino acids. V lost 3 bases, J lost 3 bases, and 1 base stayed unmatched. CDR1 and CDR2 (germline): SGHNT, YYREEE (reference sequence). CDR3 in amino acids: CASSSGLAGTDTQYF. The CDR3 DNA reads TGTGCCAGCAGCTCGGGACTAGCGGGGACAGATACGCAGTATTTT.

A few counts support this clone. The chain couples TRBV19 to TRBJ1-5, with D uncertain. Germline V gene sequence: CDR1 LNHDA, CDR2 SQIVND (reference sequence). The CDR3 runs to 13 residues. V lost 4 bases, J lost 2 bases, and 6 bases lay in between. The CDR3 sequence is CASSNQGNQPQHF. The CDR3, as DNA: TGTGCCAGTAGTAACCAGGGCAATCAGCCCCAGCATTTT.

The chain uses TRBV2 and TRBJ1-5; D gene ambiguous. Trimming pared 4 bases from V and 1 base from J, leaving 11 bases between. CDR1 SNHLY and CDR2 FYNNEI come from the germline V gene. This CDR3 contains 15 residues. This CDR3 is CASSVADRSNQPQHF. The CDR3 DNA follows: TGTGCCAGCAGTGTGGCAGATCGCAGCAATCAGCCCCAGCATTTT.

The DNA for the CDR3 is TGTGCCAGCAGCAAAAAGGAGGCCGCGTACTTC. This encodes CASSKKEAAYF. The J gene is TRBJ2-4, the V gene TRBV21-1; the table calls TRBD2, which could not be checked here. TRBV21-1 is a known pseudogene. The CDR3 runs to 11 residues.

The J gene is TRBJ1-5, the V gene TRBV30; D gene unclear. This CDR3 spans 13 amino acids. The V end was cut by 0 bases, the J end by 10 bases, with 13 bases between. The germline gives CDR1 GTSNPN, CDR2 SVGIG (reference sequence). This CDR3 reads CAWSVLATYPQHF. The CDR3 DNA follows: TGTGCCTGGAGTGTATTGGCCACGTACCCCCAGCATTTT.

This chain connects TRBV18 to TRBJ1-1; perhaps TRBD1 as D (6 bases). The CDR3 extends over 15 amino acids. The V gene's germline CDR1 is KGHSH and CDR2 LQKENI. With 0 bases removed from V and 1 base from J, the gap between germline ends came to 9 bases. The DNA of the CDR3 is TGTGCCAGCTCACCACCGGGACAACGGAACACTGAAGCTTTCTTT. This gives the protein CASSPPGQRNTEAFF.